These 8 T cell receptor beta chains share one sample of origin, sequenced in a study of beta chain features in type 1 diabetes. Notes on the study in general: All four CD4+ subsets of Type 1 diabetes patients contained TCRB CDR3s that were moderately but significantly shorter.

Their antigens are not known. Expressed TCRB transcripts were sequenced, since all the RNA that had been isolated was reverse transcribed. The data were produced by immunoSEQ multiplex PCR, yet TCRdb's version contains in-frame clones alone and is incomplete. The table shows about 170,000 clones, with approximately 8.1% occurring only once. The sample comprised central memory CD4+ T cells from blood. The receptors stem from a woman aged 40-49 years with type 1 diabetes.

This clone showed up just a few times. The chain joins TRBV27 to TRBJ1-1; 10 nucleotides line up with TRBD1. V dropped 6 bases and J dropped 4; count of bases not matched to a gene: 5. The CDR3 sequence is 14 residues long. The germline CDR1 and CDR2 sequences are MNHEY and SMNVEV (reference sequence). CDR3 coding DNA: TGTGCCAGCAGGGCCCGGGACAGGGGCACTGAAGCTTTCTTT. Protein product: CASRARDRGTEAFF.

At least ten counts were recorded for this clone. The chain carries TRBV15 and TRBJ2-3; D gene uncertain. V was pared by 1 base and J by 5 bases, with 4 bases between. Germline V lookup: CDR1 LNHNV, CDR2 YYDKDF (reference sequence). The CDR3 runs to 12 residues. The CDR3 DNA reads as TGTGCCACCAGCAGAGGCGAAGATACGCAGTATTTT. This sequence encodes CATSRGEDTQYF.

The chain uses TRBV7-2 and TRBJ1-1, with D possibly being TRBD1 (6 bases). The germline gives CDR1 SGHTA, CDR2 FQGNSA. The V end lost 3 bases, the J end lost 10 bases, and 12 bases lay between the germline ends. There are 12 residues in the CDR3. CDR3 sequence: CASSLGQGRAFF. CDR3 in DNA: TGTGCCAGCAGCTTGGGACAAGGGAGAGCTTTCTTT.

The table lists this clone with a few counts. The gene calls are TRBV4-1 and TRBJ2-5; no clear D gene. The CDR3 spans 16 residues. Germline loops: CDR1 MGHRA, CDR2 YSYEKL. Trimming took off 1 base at V and 2 bases at J, with 14 bases between the two ends. Here the CDR3 DNA reads TGCGCCAGCAGCCAAGGTAGCCGGAGCAGACAAGAGACCCAGTACTTC. Amino acid sequence: CASSQGSRSRQETQYF.

The V and J genes are TRBV4-1 and TRBJ2-4, with D maybe TRBD1 (6 bases). The CDR3 contains 17 residues. V lost 3 bases and J lost 1, with 16 bases in between. In germline, CDR1 is MGHRA, CDR2 YSYEKL. The CDR3 sequence: CASSHGYNRDAKNIQYF. CDR3 coding DNA: TGCGCCAGCAGCCACGGTTATAACAGGGATGCCAAAAACATTCAGTACTTC.

V and J are TRBV4-1 and TRBJ2-6; D perhaps matches TRBD1 (5 bases). The CDR3 spans 19 residues. The V end lost 4 bases, the J end lost 0 bases, and 19 bases lay between the germline ends. Germline CDR1 is MGHRA and CDR2 is YSYEKL. CDR3 sequence reads: CASSLEDKFLSSGANVLTF. Written as DNA, the CDR3 is TGCGCCAGCAGCCTCGAGGACAAATTCCTTAGCTCTGGGGCCAACGTCCTGACTTTC.

This clone was picked up a small number of times. The chain joins TRBV5-1 to TRBJ2-1; D might be TRBD1 (6 bases). In germline, CDR1 is SGHRS, CDR2 YFSETQ. The length of the CDR3 is 13 residues. V was shortened by 1 base and J by 7 bases, with 9 bases between the two germline ends. As DNA, the CDR3 is TGCGCCAGCAGCTTGCTACAGGGAAATGAGCAGTTCTTC. It yields the protein CASSLLQGNEQFF.

This clone occurred a few times. The J gene is TRBJ1-1, the V gene TRBV5-6; a possible D gene is TRBD1 (6 bases). Between the trimmed V and J ends, which lost 3 bases and 1 base, there was a span of 13 bases. Germline V gene sequence: CDR1 SGHDT, CDR2 YYEEEE. This CDR3 is built from 15 residues. CDR3 coding DNA: TGTGCCAGCAGCTGGGAGACAGGCTGGAACACTGAAGCTTTCTTT. Translation: CASSWETGWNTEAFF.